These 10 T cell receptor beta chains originate from one sample sequenced in a study of HIV-infected patients and healthy controls. No cell fractionation was done, so the repertoire covers all unsorted peripheral blood T cells. About 480 ng RNA was reverse transcribed with alpha and beta constant-region primers. Separate chain-specific third strand synthesis with multiplexing indices produced the alpha and beta libraries. TCRdb processed the 5' RACE reads anew with MiXCR; each CDR3 protein has one entry. Counted here are over 15,000 distinct CDR3 sequences, about 5% occurring once; the ten biggest clones make up 1.5% to 2%. Material for sequencing was blood. The receptors shown here come from an adult in good health.

This clonotype was picked up many times. The rearrangement links TRBV7-8 to TRBJ1-5; D not certain. In germline, CDR1 is SGHVS, CDR2 FQNEAQ. Between the trimmed V and J ends, which lost 5 bases and 0 bases, there was a span of 14 bases. The CDR3 is made up of 16 amino acids. The CDR3 DNA reads TGTGCCAGCAGCCGAATGGGGATGAGTAGCAATCAGCCCCAGCATTTT. It specifies CASSRMGMSSNQPQHF.

This clonotype appeared many times. V is TRBV19 and J is TRBJ2-6; perhaps TRBD2 as D (5 bases). The CDR3 extends over 16 amino acids. Germline lookup yields CDR1 LNHDA and CDR2 SQIVND (reference sequence). Trimming shortened V by 7 bases and J by 2 bases, and 15 bases separated the two germline ends. CDR3 amino acids: CASMYGGRTGANVLTF. In DNA form, the CDR3 reads TGTGCCAGTATGTACGGAGGCCGCACTGGGGCCAACGTCCTGACTTTC.

This clonotype was detected ten times or more. The chain links TRBV7-2 to TRBJ2-5; D remains unclear. V was cut by 2 bases and J by 2 bases, with 3 bases left in between. The CDR3 runs 12 residues. Germline-derived CDR1 and CDR2 are SGHTA and FQGNSA. CDR3 loop: CASSLFQETQYF. CDR3 DNA: TGTGCCAGCAGCTTATTTCAAGAGACCCAGTACTTC.

The table lists this clonotype with many counts. The chain carries TRBV3-1 and TRBJ2-3; 15 nucleotides agree with TRBD2. The germline CDR1 and CDR2 sequences are LGHDT and YNNKEL (reference sequence). The trim removed 4 bases at V and 6 bases at J, leaving 8 bases unmatched. This CDR3 is 17 amino acids long. Here the CDR3 reads CASSRGLAGGPWDTQYF. DNA of the CDR3: TGTGCCAGCAGCCGCGGACTAGCGGGGGGGCCCTGGGATACGCAGTATTTT.

This clonotype was counted at least ten times. The chain links TRBV4-3 to TRBJ2-1; maybe TRBD1 (5 bases). This CDR3 spans 13 amino acids. The V and J ends lost 4 bases and 6 bases respectively, with 10 bases between them. Germline-derived CDR1 and CDR2 are LGHNA and YSLEER. CDR3: CASSLRARNEQFF. The CDR3 DNA is TGCGCCAGCAGCCTCAGGGCACGCAATGAGCAGTTCTTC.

This clonotype came up many times. The chain recombines TRBV11-2 with TRBJ2-1; perhaps D is TRBD1 or TRBD2 (5 bases each). V was cut by 6 bases and J by 2 bases, with 11 bases left in between. This CDR3 comprises 14 residues. Germline V gives CDR1 SGHAT, CDR2 FQNNGV. CDR3 DNA: TGTGCCAGCAGTCGGGGCCAAGCCTACAATGAGCAGTTCTTC. Its translation: CASSRGQAYNEQFF.

This clonotype was counted many times. For the CDR3, the DNA is TGTGCCAGCAGACTTAGGGGTAACTCTGGAAACACCATATATTTT. Its protein product is CASRLRGNSGNTIYF. The V and J genes are TRBV27 and TRBJ1-3, with D tentatively TRBD1 (5 bases). This CDR3 region has 15 residues. Looked up from germline, CDR1 is MNHEY and CDR2 is SMNVEV (reference sequence). V was pared by 6 bases and J by 0 bases, with 12 bases between.

The chain links TRBV19 to TRBJ1-2; D is perhaps TRBD1 (6 bases). CDR1 and CDR2 (germline): LNHDA, SQIVND (reference sequence). The V end was cut by 3 bases, the J end by 4 bases, with 9 bases between. The CDR3 extends over 13 amino acids. The CDR3 DNA is TGTGCCAGTAGTATCGGGGGCGCCTATGGCTACACCTTC. This translates into CASSIGGAYGYTF.

This clonotype was counted many times. The chain uses TRBV12-3 or TRBV12-4 and TRBJ2-7; D perhaps matches TRBD2 (7 bases). Trimming cost V 3 bases and J 3 bases, with 15 bases left between them. CDR3 length: 15 residues. CDR3 nucleotides: TGTGCCAGCAGTTTTCGTCCGGGGGGCAACTACGAGCAGTACTTC. This sequence encodes CASSFRPGGNYEQYF.

Many counts were recorded for this clonotype. The CDR3 sequence is CASTPGQGLSPQHF. CDR3 in DNA: TGTGCCAGTACCCCGGGACAGGGCTTATCGCCCCAGCATTTT. The rearrangement links TRBV19 to TRBJ1-5, with 9 positions matching TRBD1. The CDR3 loop spans 14 amino acids. V lost 7 bases, J lost 9 bases, and 10 bases stayed unmatched. CDR1 is LNHDA, CDR2 SQIVND, per germline (reference sequence).